These 21 T cell receptor beta chains were sequenced from one sample in a study of CD8 T cells in ankylosing spondylitis. TCRdb re-analysed the 5' RACE reads in MiXCR, keeping a single row per CDR3 protein. The sample holds about 240,000 distinct CDR3 sequences, less than 10% seen once. Material for sequencing was blood, either unsorted or a sorted T cell fraction (not recorded which). The receptors were sampled from a male donor with ankylosing spondylitis or in good health (not recorded which).

This clonotype showed up many times. This chain uses TRBV6-2 or TRBV6-3 with TRBJ2-1; 8 bases are a match to TRBD2. With V trimmed by 2 bases and J by 14 bases, 11 bases remained unmatched. This CDR3 comprises 14 residues. Germline loops: CDR1 MNHEY, CDR2 SVGEGT. The chain's CDR3 is CASSYPIAGQGEFF. The CDR3 coding sequence is TGTGCCAGCAGTTACCCAATAGCGGGGCAGGGAGAGTTCTTC.

This clonotype has at least ten counts. The chain links TRBV20-1 to TRBJ1-5, with D tentatively TRBD1 (5 bases). V was clipped by 3 bases and J by 0 bases, with 12 bases between them. This CDR3 has 15 amino acids. Germline V CDR1 and CDR2: DFQATT, SNEGSKA (reference sequence). Written as DNA, the CDR3 is TGCAGTGCTAGTCCCGACAGTTATAGCAATCAGCCCCAGCATTTT. Translating gives CSASPDSYSNQPQHF.

Many counts were recorded for this clonotype. The chain has TRBV7-6 and TRBJ2-1; 8 nucleotides line up with TRBD2. There are 16 residues in the CDR3. Germline V gene data show CDR1 as SGHVS and CDR2 as FNYEAQ. Unmatched junction bases numbered 15, after V lost 5 bases and J lost 9 bases. The CDR3: CASSPRTSWVGSEQFF. CDR3 sequence (DNA): TGTGCCAGCAGCCCAAGGACTAGCTGGGTCGGAAGTGAGCAGTTCTTC.

The chain joins TRBV19 to TRBJ2-2, with unresolved D. The CDR3 has 15 amino acids. Trimming cost V 3 bases and J 2 bases, with 10 bases left between them. From germline, CDR1 is LNHDA and CDR2 SQIVND (reference sequence). The CDR3 reads CASSIGLVNTGELFF. The CDR3 DNA reads TGTGCCAGTAGTATTGGGCTAGTAAACACCGGGGAGCTGTTTTTT.

Many counts were recorded for this clonotype. The chain is built from TRBV19 and TRBJ2-3, with no clear D. The germline V gene has CDR1 LNHDA and CDR2 SQIVND (reference sequence). The CDR3 runs to 14 residues. The V gene lost 7 bases and the J gene lost 2 bases, with 13 bases spanning the gap. The CDR3 reads CASTTHSATDTQYF. CDR3 in DNA: TGTGCCAGTACCACGCATTCGGCCACAGATACGCAGTATTTT.

In its sample, this clonotype was seen many times. The chain has TRBV6-2 or TRBV6-3 and TRBJ2-3; D uncertain. V lost 8 bases and J 0 bases, leaving 12 bases between the germline ends. Per the germline V gene, CDR1 is MNHEY and CDR2 is SVGEGT. CDR3 length equals 14 residues. The CDR3 spells CASGTVSSTDTQYF. The CDR3 DNA follows: TGTGCCAGCGGTACGGTGTCTAGCACAGATACGCAGTATTTT.

Many counts were recorded for this clonotype. The chain couples TRBV4-2 to TRBJ1-1; D may be TRBD1 (6 bases). Germline CDR1 LGHNA, CDR2 YNFKEQ. The CDR3 runs 14 residues. The ends were cut back, 2 bases at V and 6 bases at J, with 13 bases in the middle. The CDR3 DNA reads as TGTGCCAGCAGCCAACGAACAGGGTCCGCTGAAGCTTTCTTT. Translated, it gives CASSQRTGSAEAFF.

This clonotype was observed at least ten times. The gene calls are TRBV7-2 and TRBJ1-1; perhaps TRBD1 as D (6 bases). CDR1 SGHTA and CDR2 FQGNSA come from the germline V gene. CDR3 length: 14 amino acids. V lost 4 bases and J lost 1, with 10 bases in between. Here the CDR3 DNA reads TGTGCCAGCAGCTCTCAGGGGAGGAACACTGAAGCTTTCTTT. It translates to CASSSQGRNTEAFF.

The sample holds many counts of this clonotype. This rearrangement joins TRBV4-2 to TRBJ2-2; weak D call: TRBD1 (7 bases). The CDR3 runs 15 residues. V lost 4 bases to trimming and J lost 4 bases, with 13 bases between them. CDR1 and CDR2 from the germline V gene are LGHNA and YNFKEQ. CDR3 DNA: TGTGCCAGCAGCCTCGGACAGGAGGGCACCGGGGAGCTGTTTTTT. Encoded protein: CASSLGQEGTGELFF.

This clonotype was counted at least ten times. The rearrangement links TRBV7-2 to TRBJ2-1; 12 bases agree with TRBD2. J lost 6 bases, V lost 4 bases, and 4 bases had no gene match. Germline values: CDR1 SGHTA, CDR2 FQGNSA. The CDR3 extends over 15 amino acids. The CDR3 DNA is TGTGCCAGCAGCTCTCTAGCGGGGGGGTTCAATGAGCAGTTCTTC. Protein product: CASSSLAGGFNEQFF.

This clonotype was seen ten or more times. For the CDR3, the DNA is TGTGCCATCAGCCCCGCTAGGGCAGTCAATCAGCCCCAGCATTTT. Its protein is CAISPARAVNQPQHF. J is TRBJ1-5 and V is TRBV10-3; D is undetermined. CDR1 is ENHRY and CDR2 is SYGVKD in the germline V gene. The CDR3 loop spans 15 amino acids. V was pared by 6 bases and J by 3 bases, with 15 bases between.

The rearrangement joins TRBV12-3 or TRBV12-4 to TRBJ1-6; D remains unclear. The CDR3 covers 16 residues. V was cut by 0 bases and J by 8 bases, with 14 bases left in between. CDR3 in DNA: TGTGCCAGCAGTTTAGCGCTGCTCAACCCAGATTCACCCCTCCACTTT. Protein: CASSLALLNPDSPLHF.

This clonotype was detected many times. The chain links TRBV3-1 to TRBJ1-4, with 7 positions matching TRBD1. Germline V lookup: CDR1 LGHDT, CDR2 YNNKEL (reference sequence). This CDR3 comprises 14 residues. The ends lost 5 bases at V and 10 bases at J; junction bases unmatched: 10. The chain's CDR3 is CASSSTGNFVKLFF. CDR3 nucleotide sequence: TGTGCCAGCAGCTCGACAGGGAATTTCGTAAAACTGTTTTTT.

This clonotype has ten or more counts. This rearrangement joins TRBV14 to TRBJ1-2; D gene unclear. This CDR3 has 13 residues. The germline V gene encodes CDR1 SGHDN and CDR2 FVKESK. V lost 0 bases to trimming and J lost 4 bases, with 6 bases between them. CDR3 bases: TGTGCCAGCAGCCAAGATAGAGGCTATGGCTACACCTTC. It encodes CASSQDRGYGYTF.

In its sample, this clonotype was seen a few times. This rearrangement joins TRBV29-1 to TRBJ2-1, with 7 bases that match TRBD2. The V segment lost 0 bases and the J segment 0 bases; nucleotides outside the gene matches: 2. Germline V gene lookup returns CDR1 SQVTM and CDR2 ANQGSEA. The CDR3 spans 15 residues. The CDR3 spells CSVEERTSSYNEQFF. CDR3 coding DNA: TGCAGCGTTGAAGAAAGGACTAGCTCCTACAATGAGCAGTTCTTC.

The rearrangement uses TRBV27 and TRBJ2-3; a weak D match, TRBD2 (5 bases). This CDR3 has 15 residues. Trimming removed 5 bases from V and 0 bases from J, with 12 bases in between. Germline lookup yields CDR1 MNHEY and CDR2 SMNVEV (reference sequence). CDR3 sequence: CASSLFRTSTDTQYF. DNA of the CDR3: TGTGCCAGCAGTCTTTTCCGGACTAGCACAGATACGCAGTATTTT.

This clonotype was detected ten times or more. V and J are TRBV29-1 and TRBJ2-5; D gene unclear. V shed 4 bases and J shed 5 bases, with 11 bases lying between them. Germline loops: CDR1 SQVTM, CDR2 ANQGSEA. CDR3 length: 12 amino acids. The CDR3, as DNA: TGCAGCGTTGGCACGCAGAGGGAGACCCAGTACTTC. It encodes CSVGTQRETQYF.

This clonotype has at least ten counts. J is TRBJ2-7 and V is TRBV11-3; D unclear. There are 14 residues in the CDR3. Per germline, CDR1 SGHNT and CDR2 YENEEA. The V end lost 5 bases, the J end lost 4 bases, and 15 bases lay between the germline ends. CDR3 DNA sequence: TGTGCCAGCAGCCGCTTCGGTCGTGGTTACGAGCAGTACTTC. It codes for CASSRFGRGYEQYF.

This clonotype has at least ten counts. For the CDR3, the DNA is TGTGCCACCAGTGATCTCCCAGAGGTTAGTAACAATGAGCAGTTCTTC. Its protein is CATSDLPEVSNNEQFF. V is TRBV24-1 and J is TRBJ2-1; no definite D call. The CDR3 runs 16 residues. The V and J ends lost 3 bases and 5 bases respectively, with 16 bases between them. In germline, CDR1 is KGHDR, CDR2 SFDVKD.

Ten or more counts support this clonotype. The rearrangement uses TRBV11-3 and TRBJ1-4; D remains ambiguous. This CDR3 comprises 14 residues. Trimming took off 2 bases at V and 0 bases at J, with 4 bases between the two ends. Germline V gene sequence: CDR1 SGHNT, CDR2 YENEEA. CDR3 in amino acids: CASSLKATNEKLFF. The CDR3, as DNA: TGTGCCAGCAGCTTAAAGGCAACTAATGAAAAACTGTTTTTT.

This clonotype was seen ten or more times. This chain joins TRBV6-1 and TRBJ1-1; 10 bases fit TRBD1. CDR3 length: 15 residues. V lost 5 bases to trimming and J lost 4 bases; unmatched junction nucleotides: 7. Germline-derived CDR1 and CDR2 are MNHNS and SASEGT. The CDR3 sequence: CASSKTGGKFTEAFF. CDR3 coding DNA: TGTGCCAGCAGTAAGACAGGGGGCAAGTTCACTGAAGCTTTCTTT.